This entry lists 27 T cell receptor beta chains sequenced from one sample in a study of blood T cell repertoires in COVID-19. Here immunoSEQ multiplex PCR was the method, and the copy in TCRdb shows in-frame clones only, minus some. Of about 210,000 clones in the sample, about 76% are singletons; the top ten hold more than 8.5%. The sequencing sample was made of PBMCs or T cells enriched from blood (not recorded which). These receptors came from a woman aged 45-60 years with acute COVID-19.

The chain carries TRBV19 and TRBJ1-2; maybe TRBD1 (6 bases). This CDR3 spans 13 amino acids. Germline V lookup: CDR1 LNHDA, CDR2 SQIVND (reference sequence). Trimming removed 9 bases at V and 2 bases at J, with 13 bases between. This CDR3 reads CASYGQSNYGYTF. CDR3 in DNA: TGTGCCAGCTACGGACAGTCCAACTATGGCTACACCTTC.

The chain employs TRBV11-2 and TRBJ2-5; possible D gene TRBD2, 7 bases. V was trimmed by 5 bases and J by 7 bases, leaving 20 bases between them. The CDR3 is 15 residues long. CDR1 and CDR2 from the germline V gene are SGHAT and FQNNGV. CDR3 residues: CASSPVGGGAGTQYF. The DNA of the CDR3 is TGTGCCAGCAGCCCAGTTGGGGGGGGCGCGGGGACCCAGTACTTC.

V is TRBV29-1 and J is TRBJ2-1, with TRBD2 identical over 10 bases. This CDR3 is 17 amino acids long. With V trimmed by 0 bases and J by 7 bases, 12 bases remained unmatched. Germline-derived CDR1 and CDR2 are SQVTM and ANQGSEA. CDR3: CSVEERRTSGGANEQFF. As DNA, the CDR3 is TGCAGCGTTGAAGAGAGGAGGACAAGCGGGGGGGCGAATGAGCAGTTCTTC.

In DNA form, the CDR3 reads TGTGCCAGCAGCCAAGCAGGAGGCTACACCTTC. Amino acids: CASSQAGGYTF. The chain employs TRBV3-1 (or the pseudogene TRBV3-2) and TRBJ1-2, with D hard to call. This CDR3 has 11 amino acids. V was trimmed by 1 base and J by 8 bases, leaving 5 bases between them. Germline loops: CDR1 LGHDT, CDR2 YNNKEL (reference sequence).

This clone was found a few times. The gene calls are TRBV5-1 and TRBJ2-7; 14 bases align to TRBD2. Trimming cost V 4 bases and J 4 bases; bases outside gene matches: 4. Looked up from germline, CDR1 is SGHRS and CDR2 is YFSETQ. The CDR3 is 15 amino acids. Here the CDR3 reads CASSETSGRVYEQYF. The CDR3 DNA reads as TGCGCCAGCAGCGAGACTAGCGGGAGGGTGTACGAGCAGTACTTC.

The rearrangement links TRBV4-1 to TRBJ1-1; D is perhaps TRBD1 (6 bases). V gave up 0 bases and J gave up 0 bases, with 17 bases separating them. Germline CDR1 reads MGHRA; CDR2 reads YSYEKL. The CDR3 runs to 18 residues. The CDR3 nucleotides are TGCGCCAGCAGCCAAGATTGGAGGAAGGGGGGGATGAACACTGAAGCTTTCTTT. It translates to CASSQDWRKGGMNTEAFF.

This clone was counted only a few times. The rearrangement links TRBV7-9 to TRBJ2-7, with TRBD1 as a possible D gene (5 bases). V was cut by 2 bases and J by 2 bases, with 13 bases left in between. The CDR3 covers 15 residues. CDR1 SEHNR and CDR2 FQNEAQ come from the germline V gene (reference sequence). CDR3 coding DNA: TGTGCCAGCAGCTTAAGCCCGACAGTTACCTACGAGCAGTACTTC. Its protein product is CASSLSPTVTYEQYF.

The chain links TRBV6-6 to TRBJ1-5; D might be TRBD1 (6 bases). Trimming took 5 bases from V and 0 from J, leaving 20 bases between them. Germline V lookup: CDR1 MNHNY, CDR2 SVGAGI (reference sequence). The CDR3 has 18 amino acids. In nucleotides, the CDR3 is TGTGCCAGCAGTCGAGGGACACTCACGGGGGGTAGCAATCAGCCCCAGCATTTT. Protein product: CASSRGTLTGGSNQPQHF.

This clone was counted between two and nine times. V gene TRBV7-8 combines with J gene TRBJ1-6, with TRBD1 matching 11 bases. The V gene's germline CDR1 is SGHVS and CDR2 FQNEAQ. The CDR3 totals 16 residues. V dropped 3 bases and J dropped 7; count of bases not matched to a gene: 5. The CDR3 sequence is CASSFSRDRGNSPLHF. For the CDR3, the DNA is TGTGCCAGCAGCTTTTCCCGGGACAGGGGGAATTCACCCCTCCACTTT. Full variable domain (rest looked up from reference TRBV7-8 and TRBJ1-6): GAGVSQSPRYKVAKRGQDVALRCDPISGHVSLFWYQQALGQGPEFLTYFQNEAQLDKSGLPSDRFFAERPEGSVSTLKIQRTQQEDSAVYLCASSFSRDRGNSPLHFGNGTRLTVT.

This sequence joins TRBV3-1 (or the pseudogene TRBV3-2) and TRBJ2-7; 9 bases fit TRBD1. Germline V gives CDR1 LGHDT, CDR2 YNNKEL (reference sequence). Trimming at V came to 3 bases and at J to 4 bases, leaving 4 bases not matched to a gene. CDR3 length equals 14 residues. The CDR3 bases are TGTGCCAGCAGCCAGCCGGACAGGGGATACGAGCAGTACTTC. Its translation: CASSQPDRGYEQYF.

V is TRBV5-1 and J is TRBJ2-1; TRBD2 aligns across 14 bases. V lost 4 bases, J lost 6 bases, and 3 bases stayed unmatched. The CDR3 has 15 amino acids. Germline CDR1 is SGHRS and CDR2 is YFSETQ. The CDR3 reads CASSPGLAGANEQFF. CDR3 sequence (DNA): TGCGCCAGCAGCCCGGGACTAGCGGGAGCCAATGAGCAGTTCTTC.

This chain uses TRBV5-1 with TRBJ1-2; 8 bases align to TRBD1. Germline CDR1 is SGHRS and CDR2 is YFSETQ. V lost 4 bases and J lost 2; bases outside the gene matches: 7. The CDR3 has 15 amino acids. The CDR3 here is CASSPGTGDNYGYTF. The CDR3 DNA reads TGCGCCAGCAGCCCAGGGACAGGAGACAACTATGGCTACACCTTC.

The V gene is TRBV7-2, the J gene TRBJ1-3, with a tentative D call TRBD1 (6 bases). Trimming cost V 5 bases and J 4 bases, with 12 bases left between them. The CDR3 is made up of 14 amino acids. CDR1 is SGHTA and CDR2 is FQGNSA in the germline V gene. The CDR3 sequence: CASSETGLGNTIYF. The CDR3 nucleotides read TGTGCCAGCAGCGAAACAGGGTTAGGAAACACCATATATTTT.

This chain links TRBV11-3 with TRBJ1-3; 9 nucleotides match TRBD1. The CDR3 length is 15 residues. With V trimmed by 5 bases and J by 7 bases, 9 bases remained unmatched. Germline CDR1 is SGHNT and CDR2 is YENEEA. DNA of the CDR3: TGTGCCAGCAGCATTACAGGGGGCTGGGCGAACACCATATATTTT. As protein: CASSITGGWANTIYF. The full variable domain, rest sourced from reference TRBV11-3 and TRBJ1-3, is EAGVVQSPRYKIIEKKQPVAFWCNPISGHNTLYWYLQNLGQGPELLIRYENEEAVDDSQLPKDRFSAERLKGVDSTLKIQPAELGDSAVYLCASSITGGWANTIYFGEGSWLTVV.

This chain links TRBV5-1 with TRBJ1-3; D possibly corresponds to TRBD1 (6 bases). Deletions cut 1 base from V and 0 bases from J, with 20 bases between. This CDR3 has 19 amino acids. CDR1 SGHRS and CDR2 YFSETQ come from the germline V gene. CDR3 DNA: TGCGCCAGCAGCTTGCAGGGCGGAGAACAGGGCTACTCTGGAAACACCATATATTTT. Residues: CASSLQGGEQGYSGNTIYF.

V gene TRBV28 combines with J gene TRBJ2-3, with a tentative D call TRBD2 (6 bases). V dropped 3 bases and J dropped 4 bases, with 11 bases sitting between them. The CDR3 covers 14 residues. CDR1 and CDR2 (germline): MDHEN, SYDVKM. The DNA for the CDR3 is TGTGCCAGCAGTTTGTCCAGGAGGGCAGATACGCAGTATTTT. This translates into CASSLSRRADTQYF.

This clone was observed a few times. V and J are TRBV5-5 and TRBJ1-3; TRBD1 agrees at 8 bases. The CDR3 has 15 residues. Germline V gives CDR1 SGHKS, CDR2 YYEKEE (reference sequence). Germline trimming cut 5 bases from V and 5 bases from J; bases unmatched to any gene: 9. The CDR3 nucleotides are TGTGCCAGCAGTCCAGACAGGGGCACTAGAAACACCATATATTTT. Residues: CASSPDRGTRNTIYF.

The rearrangement links TRBV18 to TRBJ1-5; TRBD1 might be the D (6 bases). Trimming cost V 3 bases and J 3 bases, with 9 bases left between them. This CDR3 region has 14 residues. The germline V gene encodes CDR1 KGHSH and CDR2 LQKENI. CDR3 loop: CASSPGQHNQPQHF. The CDR3 DNA sequence: TGTGCCAGCTCACCCGGACAGCACAATCAGCCCCAGCATTTT.

V and J are TRBV5-1 and TRBJ2-5; 12 bases fit TRBD2. CDR1 and CDR2 (germline): SGHRS, YFSETQ. V trimming: 2 bases; J trimming: 1 base; junction bases outside the gene matches: 3. The CDR3 consists of 16 residues. This CDR3 reads CASSFTSGGPQETQYF. The CDR3 nucleotides are TGCGCCAGCAGCTTCACTAGCGGGGGGCCCCAAGAGACCCAGTACTTC.

The rearrangement joins TRBV2 to TRBJ2-1; tentative D call: TRBD2 (5 bases). CDR3 size: 15 residues. The germline V gene encodes CDR1 SNHLY and CDR2 FYNNEI. V was clipped by 6 bases and J by 1 base, with 13 bases between them. CDR3 sequence: CASSPARESYNEQFF. Here the CDR3 DNA reads TGTGCCAGCAGCCCAGCTAGGGAGTCCTACAATGAGCAGTTCTTC.

The rearrangement links TRBV10-3 to TRBJ1-1; 8 bases fit TRBD1. After removal of 1 base from V and 3 bases from J, the junction contained 7 bases not matched to a gene. Germline CDR1 reads ENHRY; CDR2 reads SYGVKD. CDR3 length: 16 residues. CDR3 nucleotides: TGTGCCATCAGTGAGTTAGGACAGGGCAGTTACACTGAAGCTTTCTTT. Its translation: CAISELGQGSYTEAFF.

The V and J genes are TRBV28 and TRBJ1-4; 9 bases agree with TRBD1. Germline lookup yields CDR1 MDHEN and CDR2 SYDVKM. V dropped 7 bases and J dropped 7; count of bases not matched to a gene: 4. This CDR3 is built from 13 residues. The CDR3 region has the DNA TGTGCCAGCAAGACAGGGGGAGTTGAAAAACTGTTTTTT. Its translation is CASKTGGVEKLFF.

The genes are TRBV15 and TRBJ1-3; perhaps TRBD1 as D (6 bases). CDR3 size: 17 residues. Trimming cost V 3 bases and J 0 bases, with 15 bases left between them. Germline CDR1 LNHNV, CDR2 YYDKDF (reference sequence). The CDR3 DNA reads as TGTGCCACCAGCAGCGGCCGGGACACTAGCTCTGGAAACACCATATATTTT. This sequence encodes CATSSGRDTSSGNTIYF.

This clone was seen many times. CDR3 amino acids: CSVQGLDQPQHF. DNA of the CDR3: TGCAGCGTTCAGGGACTGGATCAGCCCCAGCATTTT. The chain is built from TRBV29-1 and TRBJ1-5; weak D call: TRBD1 (5 bases). The germline V gene has CDR1 SQVTM and CDR2 ANQGSEA. V was shortened by 5 bases and J by 5 bases, with 10 bases between the two germline ends. There are 12 residues in the CDR3.

This chain joins TRBV27 and TRBJ1-1, with 8 positions matching TRBD1. The length of the CDR3 is 15 residues. J lost 0 bases, V lost 5 bases, and 5 bases had no gene match. Germline-derived CDR1 and CDR2 are MNHEY and SMNVEV (reference sequence). The CDR3 coding sequence is TGTGCCAGCAGTCGGACAGGGTCCATGAACACTGAAGCTTTCTTT. Protein sequence: CASSRTGSMNTEAFF.

The chain employs TRBV25-1 and TRBJ1-5; D gene unclear. This CDR3 comprises 13 residues. The V gene lost 3 bases and the J gene lost 3 bases, with 6 bases spanning the gap. Germline loops: CDR1 MGHDK, CDR2 SYGVNS. In DNA, the CDR3 is TGTGCCAGCAGTGACAGACTCAATCAGCCCCAGCATTTT. Its protein is CASSDRLNQPQHF.

This clone was seen ten or more times. This chain links TRBV19 with TRBJ2-3, with 10 bases aligning to TRBD1. Trimming at V came to 7 bases and at J to 5 bases, leaving 9 bases not matched to a gene. Germline V gene sequence: CDR1 LNHDA, CDR2 SQIVND (reference sequence). The CDR3 contains 15 residues. The CDR3 DNA is TGTGCCAGTACCGTGACAGGGGGCGGAGGAGATACGCAGTATTTT. Its protein product is CASTVTGGGGDTQYF.